This note documents a single T cell receptor beta chain sequence. This specimen belongs to a study of blood T cell repertoires in COVID-19. Study summary: From the United States, Italy and Spain came samples of acute and convalescent COVID-19. Nucleic acid was either cDNA or gDNA, and it came from T cells, B-cell-depleted T cells, or PBMCs.

As processed by the authors: From reference gene primer amplification, estimates of nucleated cell counts were derived. This table comes from immunoSEQ multiplex PCR, and its TCRdb copy is limited to in-frame clones, with some not included. The V and J calls and the clone size are those of that table, but D and trimming were determined from the DNA. The sample holds a few hundred thousand clones, 85% to 90% seen once. Germline V gene data show CDR1 as LGHNA and CDR2 as YSLEER. The CDR3 extends over 15 amino acids. V lost 0 bases and J 8 bases, leaving 16 bases between the germline ends. The chain links TRBV4-3 to TRBJ1-2, with TRBD1 as a possible D gene (6 bases). The specimen sequenced was peripheral blood. The source is a woman in her sixties or seventies with COVID-19, enrolled during active disease. CDR3 in amino acids: CASSQDPAGAWGYTF. The CDR3 region has the DNA TGCGCCAGCAGCCAAGATCCGGCGGGGGCGTGGGGCTACACCTTC.